This is a list of T cell receptor beta chains from one sample in a study of patients with pleural tuberculosis. TCRdb recomputed calls from the reads with MiXCR, one row per CDR3 protein. The data show approximately 50,000 distinct CDR3 sequences, 7.3% seen once. The source of these receptors is a human donor with pleural tuberculosis. CDR3s include the opening cysteine and the closing phenylalanine or tryptophan. A D gene is named only where the DNA matches it firmly. Clone size is stated in some rows and not others, as once, few, many or a class when expanded.

j_call clone_size d_call v_call cdr3_aa cdr3_nt
TRBJ2-7 few TRBD2 TRBV7-3 CASSLISGSNEQYF TGTGCCAGCAGCTTAATTAGCGGGAGCAACGAGCAGTACTTC
TRBJ1-1 many . TRBV20-1 CSVQAWSTEAFF TGCAGTGTTCAAGCCTGGAGCACTGAAGCTTTCTTT
TRBJ1-2 . . TRBV12-3/TRBV12-4 CASSHGTGYGYTF TGTGCCAGCAGTCATGGGACGGGCTATGGCTACACCTTC
TRBJ1-5 many TRBD1 TRBV19 CASSKTGYQPQHF TGTGCCAGTAGCAAGACAGGGTATCAGCCCCAGCATTTT
TRBJ1-2 . . TRBV9 CASSVGTTNYGYTF TGTGCCAGCAGCGTAGGAACAACTAACTATGGCTACACCTTC
TRBJ2-1 many . TRBV28 CAGQPAHGGRNEQFF TGTGCCGGGCAGCCAGCTCACGGGGGACGGAATGAGCAGTTCTTC
TRBJ1-1 many . TRBV11-2 CASLTQMNTEAFF TGTGCCAGCCTTACGCAGATGAACACTGAAGCTTTCTTT
TRBJ1-1 many . TRBV20-1 CSAREWQRNTEAFF TGCAGTGCTAGAGAATGGCAGAGGAACACTGAAGCTTTCTTT
TRBJ2-1 many TRBD2 TRBV3-1 CASSRLAGANEQFF TGTGCCAGCAGCCGACTAGCGGGAGCGAATGAGCAGTTCTTC
TRBJ2-1 few . TRBV12-5 CASGPETGPYNEQFF TGTGCTAGTGGCCCTGAGACAGGCCCGTACAATGAGCAGTTCTTC
TRBJ1-1 few . TRBV9 CASSVLARNTEAFF TGTGCCAGCAGCGTTTTGGCACGGAACACTGAAGCTTTCTTT
TRBJ1-2 many . TRBV10-3 CAISAPENRNYGYTF TGTGCCATCAGTGCCCCGGAAAACCGTAACTATGGCTACACCTTC
TRBJ1-3 many TRBD1 TRBV2 CASMGTASSGNTIYF TGTGCCAGCATGGGGACAGCATCCTCTGGAAACACCATATATTTT
TRBJ1-2 many . TRBV20-1 CSVPNYGYTF TGCAGTGTCCCAAACTATGGCTACACCTTC
TRBJ1-5 many . TRBV20-1 CSAGRQNQPQHF TGCAGTGCTGGAAGACAGAATCAGCCCCAGCATTTT
TRBJ2-5 . TRBD2 TRBV29-1 CSVDLWASGTQETQYF TGCAGCGTTGACCTTTGGGCTAGCGGGACCCAAGAGACCCAGTACTTC
TRBJ2-1 many . TRBV19 CASISSLASKDEQFF TGTGCCAGTATCAGTAGTCTAGCGAGTAAGGATGAGCAGTTCTTC
TRBJ1-5 many . TRBV28 CASSLFWGQPQHF TGTGCCAGCAGTTTATTCTGGGGTCAGCCCCAGCATTTT
TRBJ2-7 many . TRBV27 CASSQGLTYEQYF TGTGCCAGCAGTCAGGGCCTAACCTACGAGCAGTACTTC
TRBJ2-6 many . TRBV2 CASGVAGANVLTF TGTGCCAGCGGGGTTGCTGGGGCCAACGTCCTGACTTTC
TRBJ2-7 many . TRBV4-2 CASSQTSQGGYEQYF TGTGCCAGCAGCCAGACTTCCCAGGGTGGATACGAGCAGTACTTC
TRBJ2-5 many . TRBV6-2/TRBV6-3 CASSYAGVETQYF TGTGCCAGCAGTTACGCAGGGGTGGAGACCCAGTACTTC
TRBJ1-2 . . TRBV6-1 CASSQMTGAKAGYTF TGTGCCAGCAGTCAAATGACAGGAGCGAAGGCTGGCTACACCTTC
TRBJ1-5 few . TRBV19 CASSISTYSNQPQHF TGTGCCAGTAGTATATCCACCTATAGCAATCAGCCCCAGCATTTT
TRBJ2-1 many TRBD2 TRBV28 CASSLFLAGGRGQFF TGTGCCAGCAGTTTATTCCTAGCGGGAGGTCGGGGGCAGTTCTTC
TRBJ1-3 many TRBD1 TRBV11-1 CASSRTGNGNTIYF TGTGCCAGCAGCCGGACAGGGAACGGAAACACCATATATTTT
TRBJ2-7 many TRBD1 TRBV27 CASRETGAYEQYF TGTGCCAGCAGGGAGACAGGGGCCTACGAGCAGTACTTC
TRBJ2-3 many . TRBV7-3 CASSLKGGGGGDTQYF TGTGCCAGCAGCTTAAAAGGAGGAGGGGGCGGAGATACGCAGTATTTT
TRBJ2-1 many . TRBV2 CASSELEAVYNEQFF TGTGCCAGCAGTGAACTAGAGGCGGTCTACAATGAGCAGTTCTTC
TRBJ2-1 few TRBD2 TRBV11-2 CASSLGVLAGPEQFF TGTGCCAGCAGCTTAGGGGTACTAGCGGGTCCTGAGCAGTTCTTC
TRBJ1-2 many . TRBV28 CASSGDVLYGYTF TGTGCCAGCAGTGGAGACGTCCTTTATGGCTACACCTTC
TRBJ2-1 many . TRBV20-1 CSSTDWQGNRPQFF TGCAGTTCCACGGACTGGCAGGGTAACCGACCACAGTTCTTC
TRBJ2-7 many . TRBV28 CASSSPLRRSSYEQYF TGTGCCAGTAGTTCCCCCCTGAGGCGCAGCTCCTACGAGCAGTACTTC
TRBJ2-1 many TRBD1 TRBV25-1 CASSEGQGPNEQFF TGTGCCAGCAGTGAGGGACAGGGTCCCAATGAGCAGTTCTTC
TRBJ1-1 many . TRBV28 CASLENTEAFF TGTGCCAGTTTAGAGAACACTGAAGCTTTCTTT
TRBJ2-1 . . TRBV3-1 CASSLVGNNEQFF TGTGCCAGCAGCCTCGTGGGGAACAATGAGCAGTTCTTC
TRBJ2-2 many . TRBV11-2 CASRPRLASTGELFF TGTGCCAGCAGACCCCGGCTAGCGTCCACCGGGGAGCTGTTTTTT
TRBJ2-3 many . TRBV7-6 CASSEYGRGTDTQYF TGTGCCAGCAGCGAGTATGGTCGCGGCACAGATACGCAGTATTTT
TRBJ2-3 . TRBD1 TRBV19 CASSPFPEDRVTDTQYF TGTGCCAGTAGTCCCTTCCCAGAGGACAGGGTCACAGATACGCAGTATTTT
TRBJ2-3 few . TRBV5-1 CASSPGSDTQYF TGCGCCAGCAGCCCGGGATCGGATACGCAGTATTTT
TRBJ1-1 . . TRBV4-3 CASSLEYNTEAFF TGCGCCAGCAGCCTCGAGTATAACACTGAAGCTTTCTTT
TRBJ1-1 once . TRBV5-1 CASSSGLEGTEAFF TGCGCCAGCAGCTCGGGCCTGGAGGGCACTGAAGCTTTCTTT
TRBJ1-1 many . TRBV27 CASSMAGNTEAFF TGTGCCAGCAGCATGGCAGGGAACACTGAAGCTTTCTTT
TRBJ2-5 many . TRBV20-1 CSARWGGETQYF TGCAGTGCTAGGTGGGGAGGTGAGACCCAGTACTTC
TRBJ2-1 many TRBD2 TRBV11-2 CASSSEGLDNEQFF TGTGCCAGCAGCTCGGAGGGACTAGATAATGAGCAGTTCTTC
TRBJ1-6 many TRBD1 TRBV2 CASSQEDRSLSPLHF TGTGCCAGCAGTCAAGAGGACAGGTCTCTCTCACCCCTCCACTTT
TRBJ2-3 few . TRBV29-1 CSVERSNTDTQYF TGCAGCGTTGAAAGGAGTAACACAGATACGCAGTATTTT
TRBJ2-1 many . TRBV7-3 CASSPNSRTEQFF TGTGCCAGCAGCCCGAATTCTAGAACTGAGCAGTTCTTC